A selection of T cell receptor beta chains follows, all from one sample in a study of OX40 agonist ivuxolimab in advanced cancers. Measured with immunoSEQ multiplex PCR; TCRdb has only the in-frame clones, and not every one. The top ten clones hold 0.3% to 0.4% of a sample with 90,000 or so clones, approximately 92% of them seen once. The source material was CD4+ or CD8+ T cells sorted from blood, sampled in a trial of the OX40 agonist ivuxolimab. The receptor set was obtained from an adult with an advanced solid tumor such as melanoma, head and neck, liver or kidney cancer. The CDR3 runs from the conserved cysteine through the conserved F or W. Fields, in order: V gene, D gene, clone size, J gene, CDR3 protein, CDR3 DNA. D genes are given only for firm matches. Clone size is not always given. Where it is, it says once, few, many or a class for expanded clones.

v_call: TRBV5-5
d_call: -
clone_size: -
j_call: TRBJ1-3
cdr3_aa: CASSTRADSGNTIYF
cdr3_nt: TGTGCCAGCAGCACTCGGGCCGACTCTGGAAACACCATATATTTT

v_call: TRBV4-1
d_call: TRBD2
clone_size: -
j_call: TRBJ2-5
cdr3_aa: CASSHRASGTEYQETQYF
cdr3_nt: TGCGCCAGCAGCCATCGGGCTAGCGGGACCGAGTACCAAGAGACCCAGTACTTC

v_call: TRBV7-2
d_call: TRBD1
clone_size: few
j_call: TRBJ1-5
cdr3_aa: CASSPRQGNQPQHF
cdr3_nt: TGTGCCAGCAGCCCCCGACAGGGGAATCAGCCCCAGCATTTT

v_call: TRBV15
d_call: -
clone_size: -
j_call: TRBJ1-5
cdr3_aa: CATSRVDNIGPQHF
cdr3_nt: TGTGCCACCAGCAGGGTTGACAATATCGGGCCCCAGCATTTT

v_call: TRBV19
d_call: -
clone_size: -
j_call: TRBJ1-5
cdr3_aa: CASSIEGSRNQPQHF
cdr3_nt: TGTGCCAGTAGTATTGAGGGGAGTCGCAATCAGCCCCAGCATTTT

v_call: TRBV28
d_call: -
clone_size: -
j_call: TRBJ1-1
cdr3_aa: CASSIGLSSGDTEAFF
cdr3_nt: TGTGCCAGCAGTATCGGACTTTCCTCGGGAGACACTGAAGCTTTCTTT

v_call: TRBV28
d_call: -
clone_size: -
j_call: TRBJ1-4
cdr3_aa: CASIMTGSNEKLFF
cdr3_nt: TGTGCCAGCATAATGACGGGCTCTAATGAAAAACTGTTTTTT

v_call: TRBV11-2
d_call: -
clone_size: -
j_call: TRBJ1-3
cdr3_aa: CASSLERMRRNTIYF
cdr3_nt: TGTGCCAGCAGCTTAGAAAGGATGAGGAGAAACACCATATATTTT

v_call: TRBV5-1
d_call: -
clone_size: -
j_call: TRBJ2-3
cdr3_aa: CASSLDWTDTQYF
cdr3_nt: TGCGCCAGCAGCTTGGACTGGACAGATACGCAGTATTTT

v_call: TRBV13
d_call: TRBD2
clone_size: -
j_call: TRBJ2-5
cdr3_aa: CASSYRLAGPRYQETQYF
cdr3_nt: TGTGCCAGCAGCTATCGACTAGCGGGGCCACGGTACCAAGAGACCCAGTACTTC

v_call: TRBV27
d_call: TRBD1
clone_size: -
j_call: TRBJ1-2
cdr3_aa: CASSFNTGGTNGYTF
cdr3_nt: TGTGCCAGCAGTTTCAACACAGGGGGGACGAATGGCTACACCTTC

v_call: TRBV6-1
d_call: -
clone_size: -
j_call: TRBJ1-2
cdr3_aa: CASSERGESYGYTF
cdr3_nt: TGTGCCAGCAGTGAAAGGGGGGAGAGCTATGGCTACACCTTC

v_call: TRBV2
d_call: -
clone_size: -
j_call: TRBJ1-5
cdr3_aa: CASRVGSNQPQHF
cdr3_nt: TGTGCCAGCAGGGTAGGTAGCAATCAGCCCCAGCATTTT

v_call: TRBV18
d_call: TRBD1
clone_size: -
j_call: TRBJ1-5
cdr3_aa: CASSPTGDQPQHF
cdr3_nt: TGTGCCAGCTCCCCGACAGGGGATCAGCCCCAGCATTTT

v_call: TRBV28
d_call: TRBD2
clone_size: -
j_call: TRBJ2-7
cdr3_aa: CASRGLSRSYEQYF
cdr3_nt: TGTGCCAGCAGGGGACTATCCCGCTCCTACGAGCAGTACTTC

v_call: TRBV27
d_call: -
clone_size: -
j_call: TRBJ2-1
cdr3_aa: CASSLGYYNEQFF
cdr3_nt: TGTGCCAGCAGTTTAGGTTACTACAATGAGCAGTTCTTC

v_call: TRBV27
d_call: TRBD1
clone_size: -
j_call: TRBJ2-1
cdr3_aa: CASRKTTGSGQFF
cdr3_nt: TGTGCCAGCAGGAAAACGACAGGGAGCGGGCAGTTCTTC

v_call: TRBV7-9
d_call: -
clone_size: -
j_call: TRBJ2-7
cdr3_aa: CASSGDSAKREQYF
cdr3_nt: TGTGCCAGCAGCGGGGACTCTGCCAAACGGGAGCAGTACTTC